Below, 8 T cell receptor beta chains from the same sample are listed, as sequenced in a study of T cell changes during pregnancy in multiple sclerosis. Libraries were prepared by immunoSEQ multiplex PCR; TCRdb keeps only in-frame clonotypes and omits some of them. The sample lists more than 70,000 clones; 92% were seen once. The sequencing used peripheral blood, collected before pregnancy. These receptors were collected from a female donor with multiple sclerosis, enrolled in a pregnancy study.

The chain joins TRBV9 to TRBJ2-1; TRBD1 is a possible D gene (5 bases). Germline V CDR1 and CDR2: SGDLS, YYNGEE. V lost 1 base to trimming and J lost 0 bases, with 5 bases between them. The CDR3 runs 14 residues. The DNA of the CDR3 is TGTGCCAGCAGCGTAAGGGGCTCCTACAATGAGCAGTTCTTC. It codes for CASSVRGSYNEQFF.

This clone was detected a few times. This chain joins TRBV19 and TRBJ1-1; TRBD1 matches at 8 bases. The CDR3 sequence is 16 residues long. Germline V CDR1 and CDR2: LNHDA, SQIVND (reference sequence). V lost 8 bases and J lost 1; bases outside the gene matches: 12. CDR3 in DNA: TGTGCCAGTCGACCTGAATCCGGGACAGGGAACACTGAAGCTTTCTTT. Its translation is CASRPESGTGNTEAFF.

This chain joins TRBV7-6 and TRBJ2-3; 11 nucleotides align to TRBD2. V was pared by 2 bases and J by 4 bases, with 5 bases of the junction left unmatched. Germline V gene lookup returns CDR1 SGHVS and CDR2 FNYEAQ. The CDR3 contains 16 residues. The CDR3: CASSLLAGGSADTQYF. DNA for the CDR3: TGTGCCAGCAGCTTACTAGCGGGAGGCTCGGCAGATACGCAGTATTTT.

V and J are TRBV18 and TRBJ1-2; D is perhaps TRBD1 (6 bases). Trimming took 5 bases from V and 8 from J, leaving 15 bases between them. The CDR3 is made up of 13 amino acids. In germline, CDR1 is KGHSH, CDR2 LQKENI. The chain's CDR3 is CASSAQGGEGYTF. CDR3 in DNA: TGTGCCAGCTCAGCACAGGGAGGCGAGGGCTACACCTTC.

The CDR3 DNA reads TGTGCCAGCAGCGTAGCTACAAGCGGCCTAGAGACCCAGTACTTC. Its protein is CASSVATSGLETQYF. J is TRBJ2-5 and V is TRBV9; D is possibly TRBD2 (5 bases). V lost 0 bases and J lost 4, with 13 bases in between. The CDR3 loop spans 15 amino acids. The germline gives CDR1 SGDLS, CDR2 YYNGEE.

V gene TRBV6-5 combines with J gene TRBJ2-3; no clear D. The length of the CDR3 is 15 residues. The germline V gene has CDR1 MNHEY and CDR2 SVGAGI. V was trimmed by 5 bases and J by 5 bases, leaving 17 bases between them. The DNA of the CDR3 is TGTGCCAGCAGTCCATATCCCGGGTCTCAAGATACGCAGTATTTT. Translated, it gives CASSPYPGSQDTQYF.

The chain is built from TRBV6-6 and TRBJ1-1; 10 bases are shared with TRBD1. The germline gives CDR1 MNHNY, CDR2 SVGAGI (reference sequence). There are 15 residues in the CDR3. The V segment lost 4 bases and the J segment 3 bases; nucleotides outside the gene matches: 5. The CDR3 DNA reads TGTGCCAGCAGTTCGCGACAGGGGGCATACACTGAAGCTTTCTTT. It is translated as CASSSRQGAYTEAFF.

This chain connects TRBV11-2 to TRBJ1-4; possibly TRBD1 for D (5 bases). The V end lost 4 bases, the J end lost 8 bases, and 14 bases lay between the germline ends. CDR1 is SGHAT, CDR2 FQNNGV, per germline. This CDR3 has 14 amino acids. The CDR3, as DNA: TGTGCCAGCAGCTCTGGGGAGGGGTTCGAAAAACTGTTTTTT. It is translated as CASSSGEGFEKLFF.